What follows are 22 T cell receptor beta chains derived from one specimen sequenced in a study of OX40 agonist ivuxolimab in advanced cancers. Assay used: immunoSEQ multiplex PCR; TCRdb lists only in-frame clones, some missing. The data hold 50,000 to 65,000 clones, with around 88% observed a single time. The specimen comprised CD4+ or CD8+ T cells sorted from blood, sampled in a trial of the OX40 agonist ivuxolimab. All receptors come from an adult with an advanced solid tumor such as melanoma, head and neck, liver or kidney cancer.

V gene TRBV5-6 combines with J gene TRBJ1-5; D is perhaps TRBD1 (5 bases). Trimming removed 7 bases at V and 0 bases at J, with 11 bases between. Per the germline V gene, CDR1 is SGHDT and CDR2 is YYEEEE. The CDR3 length is 14 residues. CDR3 in amino acids: CASHFGGSNQPQHF. For the CDR3, the DNA is TGTGCCAGCCACTTTGGGGGTAGCAATCAGCCCCAGCATTTT.

In its sample, this clone was seen once. The chain combines TRBV5-1 with TRBJ2-5; tentative D call: TRBD1 (5 bases). V was shortened by 0 bases and J by 5 bases, with 8 bases between the two germline ends. Germline CDR1 SGHRS, CDR2 YFSETQ. This CDR3 spans 13 amino acids. CDR3 nucleotide sequence: TGCGCCAGCAGCTTGGGGGGCTTGGAGACCCAGTACTTC. It specifies CASSLGGLETQYF.

This sequence joins TRBV7-3 and TRBJ2-3, with TRBD1 matching 9 bases. CDR3 size: 15 residues. The V and J ends lost 5 bases and 1 base, in that order; junction bases with no gene match: 4. Germline lookup yields CDR1 SGHTA and CDR2 FQGTGA. CDR3 amino acids: CASSRRQGGTDTQYF. The CDR3, as DNA: TGTGCCAGCAGCCGACGACAGGGGGGCACAGATACGCAGTATTTT.

The chain links TRBV5-1 to TRBJ2-7; TRBD1 matches at 9 bases. CDR1 and CDR2 (germline): SGHRS, YFSETQ. V trimming: 2 bases; J trimming: 4 bases; junction bases outside the gene matches: 13. The CDR3 is 17 amino acids. The CDR3 protein is CASSFFFPSGQGYEQYF. In DNA, the CDR3 is TGCGCCAGCAGCTTTTTTTTCCCTTCGGGACAGGGTTACGAGCAGTACTTC.

This sequence joins TRBV5-1 and TRBJ2-5; 8 nucleotides match TRBD2. The CDR3 totals 15 residues. The V and J ends lost 7 bases and 5 bases, in that order; junction bases with no gene match: 13. Looked up from germline, CDR1 is SGHRS and CDR2 is YFSETQ. The CDR3 is CASAVALAEGETQYF. CDR3 DNA sequence: TGCGCCAGCGCCGTAGCACTAGCGGAGGGGGAGACCCAGTACTTC.

This clone was counted a single time. The chain employs TRBV7-6 and TRBJ2-3; the D is unclear. V gave up 5 bases and J gave up 1 base, with 13 bases separating them. The CDR3 length is 15 residues. CDR1 SGHVS and CDR2 FNYEAQ come from the germline V gene. Here the CDR3 DNA reads TGTGCCAGCAGCCTTTTGTCCCTTGGCACAGATACGCAGTATTTT. Amino acids: CASSLLSLGTDTQYF.

The CDR3 coding sequence is TGCAGCGTCTTCAATGGCGGGAGCTCCTACAATGAGCAGTTCTTC. It encodes CSVFNGGSSYNEQFF. The genes are TRBV29-1 and TRBJ2-1; 7 bases align to TRBD2. V gave up 6 bases and J gave up 0 bases; unmatched junction bases: 8. The CDR3 has 15 amino acids. The germline V gene has CDR1 SQVTM and CDR2 ANQGSEA.

CDR3 protein: CASSSPIPGLAGSSYEQYF. CDR3 DNA: TGTGCCAGCAGTTCCCCTATTCCGGGACTAGCGGGGAGCTCCTACGAGCAGTACTTC. The V gene is TRBV28, the J gene TRBJ2-7; 13 bases fit TRBD2. CDR1 is MDHEN, CDR2 SYDVKM, per germline. There are 19 residues in the CDR3. With V trimmed by 4 bases and J by 0 bases, 12 bases remained unmatched.

The chain joins TRBV11-3 to TRBJ2-3; D call uncertain. The germline CDR1 and CDR2 sequences are SGHNT and YENEEA. This CDR3 comprises 13 residues. Trimming left V 3 bases short and J 2 bases short, with 6 bases between. For the CDR3, the DNA is TGTGCCAGCAGCTTCGCAGTCACAGATACGCAGTATTTT. Protein product: CASSFAVTDTQYF.

This sequence joins TRBV10-1 and TRBJ2-1; D is ambiguous. Germline CDR1 WNHNN, CDR2 SYGVQD (reference sequence). This CDR3 is built from 15 residues. V was cut by 6 bases and J by 0 bases, with 12 bases left in between. The CDR3 spells CASSRSVSSYNEQFF. In nucleotides, the CDR3 is TGCGCCAGCAGCCGGAGCGTAAGCTCCTACAATGAGCAGTTCTTC.

The chain joins TRBV5-1 to TRBJ2-5, with D perhaps matching TRBD2 (6 bases). Germline CDR1 SGHRS, CDR2 YFSETQ. Trimming removed 4 bases from V and 5 bases from J, with 18 bases in between. The CDR3 contains 15 residues. The CDR3 DNA reads TGCGCCAGCAGCATGGGACTCCTGCCATTGGAGACCCAGTACTTC. It yields the protein CASSMGLLPLETQYF.

The chain employs TRBV6-5 and TRBJ2-4; 7 bases map to TRBD2. From germline, CDR1 is MNHEY and CDR2 SVGAGI. The CDR3 extends over 15 amino acids. After removal of 1 base from V and 3 bases from J, the junction contained 3 bases not matched to a gene. CDR3 loop: CASSYFQRGKNIQYF. CDR3 nucleotides: TGTGCCAGCAGTTACTTTCAGCGGGGCAAAAACATTCAGTACTTC.

The chain combines TRBV9 with TRBJ1-2; possibly TRBD1 for D (5 bases). The CDR3 has 12 amino acids. The V gene's germline CDR1 is SGDLS and CDR2 YYNGEE. V lost 4 bases and J lost 5, with 9 bases in between. In DNA, the CDR3 is TGTGCCAGCAGCAAGGGGTTGTATGGCTACACCTTC. It yields the protein CASSKGLYGYTF.

The chain recombines TRBV10-2 with TRBJ1-1; the D is unclear. CDR3 length: 15 amino acids. Germline V CDR1 and CDR2: WSHSY, SAAADI. V dropped 2 bases and J dropped 5 bases, with 15 bases sitting between them. The CDR3 DNA reads as TGCGCCAGCAGTGAGGATCGGGTGGGAATGACTGAAGCTTTCTTT. Residues: CASSEDRVGMTEAFF.

The chain uses TRBV21-1 and TRBJ1-2; the table's TRBD1 call for D was not verified on the DNA. TRBV21-1 represents a pseudogene. CDR3 length equals 16 residues. The CDR3 reads CASSKGSKQGRYGYTF. CDR3 in DNA: TGTGCCAGCAGCAAGGGGTCAAAACAGGGTCGCTATGGCTACACCTTC.

The V gene is TRBV28, the J gene TRBJ2-7; D uncertain. The length of the CDR3 is 15 residues. Germline CDR1 reads MDHEN; CDR2 reads SYDVKM. V was shortened by 6 bases and J by 3 bases, with 18 bases between the two germline ends. CDR3: CASRGRRDWYYEQYF. In DNA form, the CDR3 reads TGTGCCAGCAGGGGCAGACGAGATTGGTACTACGAGCAGTACTTC.

This clone was recorded only once. The chain recombines TRBV28 with TRBJ1-5; 11 positions match TRBD1. The V gene's germline CDR1 is MDHEN and CDR2 SYDVKM. The CDR3 is made up of 15 amino acids. V was clipped by 6 bases and J by 5 bases; unmatched bases: 6. The CDR3 here is CASSDWTGGDQPQHF. CDR3 nucleotides: TGTGCCAGCAGCGACTGGACAGGGGGCGATCAGCCCCAGCATTTT.

J is TRBJ2-3 and V is TRBV6-5; unclear D gene. CDR1 and CDR2 (germline): MNHEY, SVGAGI. The CDR3 loop spans 12 amino acids. V lost 5 bases and J 0 bases, leaving 3 bases between the germline ends. CDR3 sequence: CASSASTDTQYF. CDR3 sequence (DNA): TGTGCCAGCAGTGCTAGCACAGATACGCAGTATTTT.

The chain uses TRBV11-2 and TRBJ2-5; D tentatively fits TRBD1 or TRBD2 (5 bases each). Germline assignment: CDR1 SGHAT and CDR2 FQNNGV. This CDR3 region has 14 residues. Trimming shortened V by 3 bases and J by 7 bases, and 15 bases separated the two germline ends. CDR3 bases: TGTGCCAGCAGCTTTCAGCAGGGACCAGGGACCCAGTACTTC. This codes for CASSFQQGPGTQYF.

This clone was found a few times. This sequence joins TRBV4-1 and TRBJ2-3; TRBD2 might be the D (5 bases). Germline CDR1 is MGHRA and CDR2 is YSYEKL. The length of the CDR3 is 20 residues. With 2 bases removed from V and 1 base from J, the gap between germline ends came to 25 bases. The CDR3 nucleotides are TGCGCCAGCAGCCAATTAGGGCTAGCCCAGAGTACTCGAGGCACAGATACGCAGTATTTT. Translated: CASSQLGLAQSTRGTDTQYF.

This clone was recorded once. V gene TRBV5-1 combines with J gene TRBJ2-1, with 12 bases fitting TRBD2. This CDR3 region has 15 residues. The V gene end was trimmed by 2 bases and the J gene end by 9 bases; junction bases not matched to a gene: 6. Germline V gene sequence: CDR1 SGHRS, CDR2 YFSETQ. The CDR3: CASSFLAGGPSEQFF. DNA of the CDR3: TGCGCCAGCAGCTTCCTAGCGGGAGGGCCCAGTGAGCAGTTCTTC.

This chain joins TRBV2 and TRBJ2-4; 8 nucleotides line up with TRBD1. Unmatched junction bases numbered 8, after V lost 4 bases and J lost 0 bases. Germline V CDR1 and CDR2: SNHLY, FYNNEI. The CDR3 length is 17 residues. The CDR3 DNA is TGTGCCAGCAGTGGGGACAGGTTCTCTTTAGCCAAAAACATTCAGTACTTC. It codes for CASSGDRFSLAKNIQYF.